The 32 T cell receptor beta chains below all came from one sample that was sequenced in a study of T cell repertoires in cytomegalovirus infection. Each CDR3 protein is one row after TCRdb ran MiXCR on the reads. The sample holds around 320,000 distinct CDR3 sequences, more than 8% seen once. The specimen sequenced was PBMCs. The receptors stem from a human donor in good health (CMV status not recorded). Some clones in this sample may be carry-over from other donors' samples.

This clonotype was detected many times. The CDR3 protein is CASSLGFQETQYF. The CDR3 bases are TGTGCCAGCAGCTTAGGGTTCCAAGAGACCCAGTACTTC. The chain links TRBV7-2 to TRBJ2-5, with D hard to call. The CDR3 length is 13 residues. The germline CDR1 and CDR2 sequences are SGHTA and FQGNSA. V was pared by 1 base and J by 1 base, with 4 bases between.

V is TRBV5-1 and J is TRBJ2-7; the D gene is possibly TRBD2 (5 bases). CDR1 and CDR2 (germline): SGHRS, YFSETQ. The CDR3 has 11 amino acids. Trimming stripped 5 bases from V and 7 bases from J, with 10 bases between. The CDR3 loop reads CASRDPGEQYF. In DNA, the CDR3 is TGCGCCAGCAGGGACCCGGGAGAGCAGTACTTC.

There are a few counts of this clonotype. The chain recombines TRBV27 with TRBJ1-2, with a tentative D call TRBD1 (5 bases). The CDR3 covers 13 residues. The germline V and J ends were trimmed by 3 bases and 6 bases, with 11 bases remaining between them. Germline lookup yields CDR1 MNHEY and CDR2 SMNVEV (reference sequence). The CDR3 nucleotides are TGTGCCAGCAGTTTCGGAGGGGAAAATGGCTACACCTTC. It translates to CASSFGGENGYTF.

This clonotype came up many times. The chain employs TRBV7-2 and TRBJ2-5; D perhaps matches TRBD1 (6 bases). V was trimmed by 4 bases and J by 7 bases, leaving 10 bases between them. Germline CDR1 is SGHTA and CDR2 is FQGNSA. CDR3 size: 12 residues. The CDR3 loop is CASSSLGGTQYF. The CDR3 DNA is TGTGCCAGCAGCTCCCTAGGGGGGACCCAGTACTTC.

This clonotype was observed a handful of times. This chain joins TRBV20-1 and TRBJ2-5; no firm D call. Germline V lookup: CDR1 DFQATT, CDR2 SNEGSKA (reference sequence). V shed 6 bases and J shed 2 bases, with 10 bases lying between them. The CDR3 runs to 12 residues. The CDR3 here is CSAAVGQETQYF. CDR3 nucleotides: TGCAGTGCCGCGGTAGGGCAAGAGACCCAGTACTTC.

This chain joins TRBV27 and TRBJ2-6; perhaps D is TRBD1 or TRBD2 (6 bases each). Germline V gene lookup returns CDR1 MNHEY and CDR2 SMNVEV (reference sequence). CDR3 size: 20 residues. Here the CDR3 reads CPTSFILQHRDSSGANVLTF. DNA of the CDR3: TGTCCTACAAGCTTTATTCTACAACACAGGGACTCCTCTGGGGCCAACGTCCTGACTTTC.

This clonotype was seen many times. This rearrangement joins TRBV28 to TRBJ2-3, with 9 bases matching TRBD2. The germline V gene encodes CDR1 MDHEN and CDR2 SYDVKM. There are 15 residues in the CDR3. The V gene end was trimmed by 6 bases and the J gene end by 2 bases; junction bases not matched to a gene: 6. The CDR3 is CASRGGGRATDTQYF. The CDR3 DNA sequence: TGTGCCAGCAGGGGAGGCGGGAGGGCCACAGATACGCAGTATTTT.

This clonotype was detected only a few times. The gene calls are TRBV7-9 and TRBJ1-1, with a possible D match to TRBD1 (5 bases). The CDR3 is 15 residues long. With 5 bases removed from V and 0 bases from J, the gap between germline ends came to 13 bases. Germline V CDR1 and CDR2: SEHNR, FQNEAQ (reference sequence). The DNA for the CDR3 is TGTGCCAGCAGCCCTCGGGCAGGGTTGAACACTGAAGCTTTCTTT. This gives the protein CASSPRAGLNTEAFF.

This clonotype appeared a few times. J is TRBJ1-1 and V is TRBV12-3 or TRBV12-4; no clear D. This CDR3 has 14 amino acids. Trimming removed 7 bases at V and 0 bases at J, with 12 bases between. This chain's CDR3 is CASTLGVMNTEAFF. The CDR3 DNA follows: TGTGCCAGCACCTTAGGTGTCATGAACACTGAAGCTTTCTTT.

In this sample, this clonotype turned up many times. This rearrangement joins TRBV7-3 to TRBJ1-1; the D is unclear. The CDR3 sequence is 18 residues long. V was shortened by 1 base and J by 1 base, with 19 bases between the two germline ends. Germline V gene lookup returns CDR1 SGHTA and CDR2 FQGTGA. The CDR3 coding sequence is TGTGCCAGCAGCTTAAATCCAGGCTTTCCTGGCCCGAACACTGAAGCTTTCTTT. This translates into CASSLNPGFPGPNTEAFF.

The CDR3 DNA sequence: TGTGCCAGCAGCTTAATAGCGGGCGAGCAGTTCTTC. Its translation: CASSLIAGEQFF. V and J are TRBV7-2 and TRBJ2-1, with 7 nucleotides matching TRBD2. This CDR3 comprises 12 residues. Germline V lookup: CDR1 SGHTA, CDR2 FQGNSA. Unmatched junction bases numbered 2, after V lost 2 bases and J lost 10 bases.

In its sample, this clonotype was seen many times. The chain carries TRBV7-2 and TRBJ2-1, with 9 nucleotides matching TRBD1. Germline CDR1 and CDR2: SGHTA and FQGNSA. The CDR3 has 13 residues. V lost 1 base, J lost 12 bases, and 4 bases stayed unmatched. The CDR3 DNA is TGTGCCAGCAGCTTAGACTCGACAGGGGGGCAGTTCTTC. It specifies CASSLDSTGGQFF.

In the case of this clonotype: At one boundary the junction diverges from the germline segment, which might be a read error. The chain carries TRBV12-5 and TRBJ2-1; 9 bases match TRBD1. The germline gives CDR1 LGHNT, CDR2 FRNRAP. The CDR3 is made up of 11 amino acids. The CDR3 sequence is CASGTGQGLRF. The CDR3 nucleotides read TGTGCTAGTGGTACTGGACAGGGGTTAAGGTTC. The whole variable domain, filled in from reference TRBV12-5 and TRBJ2-1, reads DARVTQTPRHKVTEMGQEVTMRCQPILGHNTVFWYRQTMMQGLELLAYFRNRAPLDDSGMPKDRFSAEMPDATLATLKIQPSEPRDSAVYFCASGTGQGLRFGPGTRLTVL.

There are a few counts of this clonotype. J is TRBJ2-1 and V is TRBV4-2, with 9 bases that match TRBD2. The ends lost 4 bases at V and 5 bases at J; junction bases unmatched: 12. The CDR3 spans 17 residues. CDR1 is LGHNA, CDR2 YNFKEQ, per germline. The CDR3 loop reads CASSPEGAGGLNNEQFF. The CDR3 DNA is TGTGCCAGCAGCCCCGAGGGAGCGGGGGGTCTTAACAATGAGCAGTTCTTC.

This clonotype has only a few counts. The genes are TRBV25-1 and TRBJ1-5; TRBD1 is a possible D gene (5 bases). V dropped 1 base and J dropped 6 bases, with 10 bases sitting between them. CDR1 MGHDK and CDR2 SYGVNS come from the germline V gene. The CDR3 is 14 amino acids. CDR3 nucleotides: TGTGCCAGCAGTGAATGGTCAGGGACTCAGCCCCAGCATTTT. This codes for CASSEWSGTQPQHF.

V usage is TRBV6-2 or TRBV6-3 and J usage is TRBJ2-3; no reliable D call. Between the trimmed V and J ends, which lost 6 bases and 2 bases, there was a span of 12 bases. Germline lookup yields CDR1 MNHEY and CDR2 SVGEGT. CDR3 size: 14 residues. The CDR3, as DNA: TGTGCCAGCAGGACCTCCGGTGCCACAGATACGCAGTATTTT. Translated, it gives CASRTSGATDTQYF.

This clonotype has a handful of counts. CDR3 sequence reads: CASSVHRGLTEAFF. The CDR3 coding sequence is TGTGCCAGCAGTGTACACAGGGGGCTGACTGAAGCTTTCTTT. The J gene is TRBJ1-1, the V gene TRBV12-3 or TRBV12-4, with 9 bases fitting TRBD1. V lost 5 bases, J lost 5 bases, and 6 bases stayed unmatched. The CDR3 is made up of 14 amino acids.

At least ten counts were recorded for this clonotype. The chain recombines TRBV7-6 with TRBJ2-7; TRBD1 agrees at 7 bases. Unmatched junction bases numbered 8, after V lost 5 bases and J lost 4 bases. The germline V gene has CDR1 SGHVS and CDR2 FNYEAQ. The CDR3 has 14 amino acids. In nucleotides, the CDR3 is TGTGCCAGCAGCCTCGACGCAGGGGGATACGAGCAGTACTTC. It is translated as CASSLDAGGYEQYF.

This clonotype was found many times. This sequence joins TRBV6-5 and TRBJ2-7; D is unresolved. The CDR3 spans 14 residues. Germline V gene data show CDR1 as MNHEY and CDR2 as SVGAGI. V was clipped by 0 bases and J by 1 base, with 7 bases between them. Here the CDR3 DNA reads TGTGCCAGCAGTTACTCGAGTCGTTCCTACGAGCAGTACTTC. Amino acids: CASSYSSRSYEQYF.

CDR3 nucleotide sequence: TGTGCTAGTGGTTTTACCCGGGGCCATCAAGAGACCCAGTACTTC. It is translated as CASGFTRGHQETQYF. The rearrangement links TRBV12-5 to TRBJ2-5; either TRBD1 or TRBD2 may fit D (5 bases each). The CDR3 contains 15 residues. Trimming took 3 bases from V and 2 from J, leaving 13 bases between them. Germline-derived CDR1 and CDR2 are LGHNT and FRNRAP.

This clonotype was observed many times. The chain couples TRBV2 to TRBJ2-1; TRBD2 aligns across 8 bases. Unmatched junction bases numbered 7, after V lost 2 bases and J lost 7 bases. The CDR3 runs 15 residues. The germline gives CDR1 SNHLY, CDR2 FYNNEI. The CDR3 coding sequence is TGTGCCAGCAGTGAAAGGGTAGCGGGACCAAATGAGCAGTTCTTC. Protein sequence: CASSERVAGPNEQFF. The variable domain in full, with the rest retrieved from reference TRBV2 and TRBJ2-1, is EPEVTQTPSHQVTQMGQEVILRCVPISNHLYFYWYRQILGQKVEFLVSFYNNEISEKSEIFDDQFSVERPDGSNFTLKIRSTKLEDSAMYFCASSERVAGPNEQFFGPGTRLTVL.

This clonotype was seen more than once but under ten times. The chain has TRBV10-3 and TRBJ2-3; 9 bases are shared with TRBD1. CDR3 length: 17 amino acids. The V segment lost 0 bases and the J segment 2 bases; nucleotides outside the gene matches: 6. Germline V CDR1 and CDR2: ENHRY, SYGVKD. The CDR3 nucleotides read TGTGCCATCAGTGAGTCGATAAGGACAGGGGCCACAGATACGCAGTATTTT. This gives the protein CAISESIRTGATDTQYF.

There are a few counts of this clonotype. The rearrangement uses TRBV4-2 and TRBJ2-7; a possible D gene is TRBD1 (6 bases). This CDR3 spans 16 amino acids. The V and J ends lost 4 bases and 5 bases respectively, with 21 bases between them. Germline V gene data show CDR1 as LGHNA and CDR2 as YNFKEQ. The CDR3 DNA reads TGTGCCAGCAGCCGTCAATTATCCCAGGGGTCCAACGAGCAGTACTTC. Translating gives CASSRQLSQGSNEQYF.

This clonotype was detected ten times or more. The chain couples TRBV19 to TRBJ2-5; 11 nucleotides agree with TRBD2. The CDR3 runs to 16 residues. The V and J ends lost 5 bases and 4 bases, in that order; junction bases with no gene match: 9. Looked up from germline, CDR1 is LNHDA and CDR2 is SQIVND (reference sequence). In DNA form, the CDR3 reads TGTGCCAGTAGTCGCGCTAGCGGGGGGCCGGGAGAGACCCAGTACTTC. Its translation is CASSRASGGPGETQYF.

The V gene is TRBV7-9, the J gene TRBJ2-2; 9 bases agree with TRBD1. This CDR3 has 15 amino acids. With V trimmed by 5 bases and J by 2 bases, 3 bases remained unmatched. CDR1 and CDR2 (germline): SEHNR, FQNEAQ (reference sequence). The CDR3 spells CASSTGQGNTGELFF. CDR3 DNA: TGTGCCAGCAGCACGGGACAGGGAAACACCGGGGAGCTGTTTTTT.

This chain uses TRBV6-1 with TRBJ2-1; 8 bases align to TRBD1. CDR1 is MNHNS and CDR2 is SASEGT in the germline V gene. Losses at the gene ends were 5 bases for V and 2 bases for J; bases not matched to a gene: 5. The CDR3 totals 15 residues. The CDR3 DNA reads TGTGCCAGCAGTCTTAGACAGGGGCCCTACAATGAGCAGTTCTTC. It yields the protein CASSLRQGPYNEQFF.

There are many counts of this clonotype. The V and J genes are TRBV19 and TRBJ1-5; perhaps TRBD1 as D (6 bases). Germline V lookup: CDR1 LNHDA, CDR2 SQIVND (reference sequence). V gave up 3 bases and J gave up 1 base, with 13 bases separating them. The CDR3 consists of 16 residues. CDR3: CASSMTPTGSNQPQHF. In DNA, the CDR3 is TGTGCCAGTAGTATGACGCCAACAGGGAGCAATCAGCCCCAGCATTTT.

In this sample, this clonotype is medium-sized. J is TRBJ1-2 and V is TRBV7-2; D is perhaps TRBD1 (5 bases). The germline V gene has CDR1 SGHTA and CDR2 FQGNSA. V lost 1 base, J lost 6 bases, and 21 bases lay in between. The CDR3 totals 17 residues. CDR3 sequence reads: CASSLGPGGGYMDGYTF. The CDR3 DNA sequence: TGTGCCAGCAGCTTAGGGCCGGGGGGAGGGTACATGGATGGCTACACCTTC. Filled out from reference TRBV7-2 and TRBJ1-2, the complete variable domain reads GAGVSQSPSNKVTEKGKDVELRCDPISGHTALYWYRQSLGQGLEFLIYFQGNSAPDKSGLPSDRFSAERTGGSVSTLTIQRTQQEDSAVYLCASSLGPGGGYMDGYTFGSGTRLTVV.

Ten or more counts support this clonotype. The rearrangement uses TRBV6-1 and TRBJ2-7, with TRBD1 identical over 8 bases. With V trimmed by 6 bases and J by 6 bases, 10 bases remained unmatched. The CDR3 contains 14 residues. CDR1 is MNHNS, CDR2 SASEGT, per germline. The CDR3 here is CASSGQGLNGEQYF. DNA for the CDR3: TGTGCCAGCAGCGGACAGGGCCTTAATGGCGAGCAGTACTTC.

The genes are TRBV6-1 and TRBJ2-7; 7 positions agree with TRBD1. Germline V CDR1 and CDR2: MNHNS, SASEGT. The CDR3 is made up of 15 amino acids. V gave up 4 bases and J gave up 2 bases; unmatched junction bases: 8. In DNA, the CDR3 is TGTGCCAGCAGTGCCACGGGACAGACTCCCTACGAGCAGTACTTC. This encodes CASSATGQTPYEQYF.

This sequence joins TRBV4-2 and TRBJ1-1, with D perhaps TRBD1 (6 bases). Per germline, CDR1 LGHNA and CDR2 YNFKEQ. V was clipped by 4 bases and J by 0 bases, with 21 bases between them. This CDR3 has 18 amino acids. The CDR3, as DNA: TGTGCCAGCAGCCCCCTGGTCAGGGGAGGAGCGATGAACACTGAAGCTTTCTTT. It codes for CASSPLVRGGAMNTEAFF.

The genes are TRBV30 and TRBJ2-7; D not resolved. Trimming removed 7 bases at V and 5 bases at J, with 15 bases between. CDR3 size: 12 residues. Germline-derived CDR1 and CDR2 are GTSNPN and SVGIG (reference sequence). CDR3 sequence reads: CASVGPGHEQYF. The CDR3 DNA reads TGTGCCTCGGTCGGACCCGGCCACGAGCAGTACTTC.